This TCR beta chain comes out of a study of Ad26.COV2.S vaccination and SARS-CoV-2 variants. The CDR3 runs to 20 residues. Between the trimmed V and J ends, which lost 1 base and 4 bases, there was a span of 28 bases. Germline CDR1 LGHNA, CDR2 YSLEER. In its sample, this clone was seen once. What it recognizes is unknown. Whole-study results and caveats: Measures of TCR breadth and depth may have fallen short of total T cell responses.

Produced via immunoSEQ multiplex PCR; TCRdb's table is partial and in-frame only. In the table there are approximately 140,000 clones, 86% of which are singletons. This chain links TRBV4-3 with TRBJ1-2; the D gene is possibly TRBD1 (5 bases). This sequence was found in a human donor who had recovered from COVID-19. The source material was peripheral blood, sampled after recovery from COVID-19. In nucleotides, the CDR3 is TGCGCCAGCAGCCAAGTGGCTTGGGGCGGGACTAAAGGGCGCTCCTATGGCTACACCTTC. It is translated as CASSQVAWGGTKGRSYGYTF.